Below are 24 T cell receptor beta chains sequenced from a single sample in a study of T cell repertoires in cytomegalovirus infection. TCRdb passed the reads through MiXCR, listing each CDR3 protein once. The table includes fewer than 300,000 distinct CDR3 sequences, about 26% detected once. Sequencing input: PBMCs. These receptor sequences come from a human donor in good health (CMV status not recorded). Some clones in this sample may be carry-over from other donors' samples.

This clonotype was observed a few times. The V and J genes are TRBV4-1 and TRBJ2-7; possible D gene TRBD2, 6 bases. Germline V gene sequence: CDR1 MGHRA, CDR2 YSYEKL. This CDR3 has 14 residues. The V and J ends lost 2 bases and 3 bases respectively, with 11 bases between them. CDR3 DNA sequence: TGCGCCAGCAGCCAACCGGGACTGAACTACGAGCAGTACTTC. Translation: CASSQPGLNYEQYF.

This clonotype was counted many times. The chain recombines TRBV7-8 with TRBJ1-4; D gene ambiguous. Trimming took off 5 bases at V and 4 bases at J, with 8 bases between the two ends. CDR3 length equals 13 residues. Germline CDR1 is SGHVS and CDR2 is FQNEAQ. The CDR3 DNA reads TGTGCCAGCAGCCGCGGACTTAATGAAAAACTGTTTTTT. Protein product: CASSRGLNEKLFF.

This clonotype came up many times. V is TRBV7-2 and J is TRBJ2-2; possibly TRBD2 for D (5 bases). The CDR3 is made up of 14 amino acids. The germline CDR1 and CDR2 sequences are SGHTA and FQGNSA. V was cut by 0 bases and J by 5 bases, with 7 bases left in between. This chain's CDR3 is CASSLALATGELFF. CDR3 nucleotide sequence: TGTGCCAGCAGCTTAGCGTTAGCGACCGGGGAGCTGTTTTTT.

This clonotype was counted only a few times. The chain links TRBV10-2 to TRBJ2-3; 8 bases are shared with TRBD2. The V segment lost 6 bases and the J segment 8 bases; nucleotides outside the gene matches: 7. This CDR3 region has 13 residues. The germline CDR1 and CDR2 sequences are WSHSY and SAAADI. The CDR3 protein is CASRGLAGTTQYF. In DNA, the CDR3 is TGCGCCAGCAGAGGCCTAGCGGGTACTACGCAGTATTTT.

This clonotype was counted many times. The gene calls are TRBV7-2 and TRBJ1-5; D unresolved. Trimming took off 3 bases at V and 3 bases at J, with 9 bases between the two ends. Germline V gives CDR1 SGHTA, CDR2 FQGNSA. CDR3 size: 14 residues. CDR3 residues: CASSLVDNNQPQHF. The CDR3 bases are TGTGCCAGCAGCTTGGTCGACAACAATCAGCCCCAGCATTTT. Full variable domain (outside the CDR3, taken from reference TRBV7-2 and TRBJ1-5): GAGVSQSPSNKVTEKGKDVELRCDPISGHTALYWYRQSLGQGLEFLIYFQGNSAPDKSGLPSDRFSAERTGGSVSTLTIQRTQQEDSAVYLCASSLVDNNQPQHFGDGTRLSIL.

This chain connects TRBV7-9 to TRBJ1-4; D remains unclear. Trimming left V 2 bases short and J 12 bases short, with 7 bases between. Germline CDR1 is SEHNR and CDR2 is FQNEAQ (reference sequence). The CDR3 is made up of 11 amino acids. The CDR3 DNA reads TGTGCCAGCAGCTTACGAGGGCAACTGTTTTTT. It yields the protein CASSLRGQLFF.

Only a few counts were recorded for this clonotype. The chain is built from TRBV7-9 and TRBJ1-6, with D hard to call. There are 14 residues in the CDR3. The V end lost 1 base, the J end lost 13 bases, and 14 bases lay between the germline ends. Germline assignment: CDR1 SEHNR and CDR2 FQNEAQ (reference sequence). The CDR3 DNA reads as TGTGCCAGCAGCTTAGGTCACAGAGAATTGCCCCTCCACTTT. It is translated as CASSLGHRELPLHF.

This rearrangement joins TRBV10-3 to TRBJ1-5; 7 bases align to TRBD1. The CDR3 extends over 14 amino acids. V shed 4 bases, J shed 7 bases, and the junction held 7 bases outside the gene matches. The germline V gene has CDR1 ENHRY and CDR2 SYGVKD. CDR3 DNA sequence: TGTGCCATCAGTGCCCAGACAGGGAACCAGCCCCAGCATTTT. As protein: CAISAQTGNQPQHF.

This clonotype was counted at least ten times. V and J are TRBV7-8 and TRBJ2-7; TRBD2 might be the D (6 bases). V shed 2 bases and J shed 6 bases, with 14 bases lying between them. CDR3 length: 14 amino acids. Germline CDR1 and CDR2: SGHVS and FQNEAQ. CDR3 bases: TGTGCCAGCAGCTTACTGGACTACCCCGTCGAGCAGTACTTC. Protein: CASSLLDYPVEQYF.

This clonotype was counted at least ten times. The V call is TRBV7-2, the J call TRBJ2-3; D is undetermined. The CDR3 loop spans 14 amino acids. Between the trimmed V and J ends, which lost 0 bases and 2 bases, there was a span of 6 bases. CDR1 is SGHTA and CDR2 is FQGNSA in the germline V gene. The CDR3 nucleotides read TGTGCCAGCAGCTTAGCCGACAACACAGATACGCAGTATTTT. It specifies CASSLADNTDTQYF.

The V call is TRBV7-9, the J call TRBJ2-7; 9 bases are shared with TRBD1. Germline V gene data show CDR1 as SEHNR and CDR2 as FQNEAQ (reference sequence). The J segment lost 3 bases and the V segment lost 8 bases, leaving 8 bases of the junction unmatched. CDR3 length: 14 residues. Written as DNA, the CDR3 is TGTGCCAGCGGCAGGACAGGGGCGAACTACGAGCAGTACTTC. Its translation is CASGRTGANYEQYF.

This clonotype was seen ten or more times. The chain combines TRBV7-6 with TRBJ2-2, with a tentative D call TRBD2 (5 bases). The CDR3 consists of 13 residues. The V gene's germline CDR1 is SGHVS and CDR2 FNYEAQ. The V end lost 2 bases, the J end lost 7 bases, and 8 bases lay between the germline ends. CDR3 region: CASSLRGIGELFF. Written as DNA, the CDR3 is TGTGCCAGCAGCTTACGGGGAATCGGGGAGCTGTTTTTT. The entire variable domain, with the rest obtained from reference TRBV7-6 and TRBJ2-2, is as follows: GAGVSQSPRYKVTKRGQDVALRCDPISGHVSLYWYRQALGQGPEFLTYFNYEAQQDKSGLPNDRFSAERPEGSISTLTIQRTEQRDSAMYRCASSLRGIGELFFGEGSRLTVL.

This clonotype was seen more than once but under ten times. The chain joins TRBV28 to TRBJ2-7, with no clear D. V was shortened by 6 bases and J by 4 bases, with 13 bases between the two germline ends. This CDR3 region has 13 residues. Germline V gene sequence: CDR1 MDHEN, CDR2 SYDVKM. In DNA form, the CDR3 reads TGTGCCAGCAGATCCCAGGCGTTGTACGAGCAGTACTTC. Its translation: CASRSQALYEQYF.

V usage is TRBV28 and J usage is TRBJ2-3; 10 bases agree with TRBD1. Germline V lookup: CDR1 MDHEN, CDR2 SYDVKM. This CDR3 region has 16 residues. The trim removed 1 base at V and 7 bases at J, leaving 8 bases unmatched. Here the CDR3 DNA reads TGTGCCAGCAGTTTATTTGGACAGGGGGTTATAAATACGCAGTATTTT. Its protein product is CASSLFGQGVINTQYF.

This clonotype was detected a few times. The V and J genes are TRBV2 and TRBJ1-6; TRBD1 matches at 8 bases. CDR1 is SNHLY and CDR2 is FYNNEI in the germline V gene. V shed 2 bases, J shed 10 bases, and the junction held 7 bases outside the gene matches. This CDR3 is 15 amino acids long. CDR3 sequence (DNA): TGTGCCAGCAGTGAACTTGGACAGGGTTGGTCACCCCTCCACTTT. It encodes CASSELGQGWSPLHF.

The genes are TRBV7-2 and TRBJ1-1; no reliable D call. CDR3 length equals 16 residues. Trimming took off 5 bases at V and 0 bases at J, with 16 bases between the two ends. Germline-derived CDR1 and CDR2 are SGHTA and FQGNSA. The CDR3 DNA is TGTGCCAGCAGCCTAGACGCGGTGAGGATGAACACTGAAGCTTTCTTT. This encodes CASSLDAVRMNTEAFF.

This sequence joins TRBV28 and TRBJ2-7; 13 bases match TRBD2. This CDR3 region has 19 residues. Trimming took 1 base from V and 3 from J; bases not matched to a gene: 12. Germline V gene sequence: CDR1 MDHEN, CDR2 SYDVKM. CDR3 loop: CASSLLRLAGGLHNYEQYF. The DNA for the CDR3 is TGTGCCAGCAGTTTATTGAGACTAGCGGGAGGCCTACATAACTACGAGCAGTACTTC.

This clonotype has just a few counts. CDR3 sequence reads: CASSLVGPDGELFF. The CDR3 nucleotides are TGTGCCAGCAGCTTAGTGGGGCCCGACGGGGAGCTGTTTTTT. The rearrangement joins TRBV7-2 to TRBJ2-2, with a possible D match to TRBD1 (5 bases). Looked up from germline, CDR1 is SGHTA and CDR2 is FQGNSA. Deletions cut 1 base from V and 7 bases from J, with 10 bases between. This CDR3 contains 14 residues.

The rearrangement links TRBV29-1 to TRBJ2-1, with a possible D match to TRBD1 (6 bases). The germline V and J ends were trimmed by 0 bases and 4 bases, with 10 bases remaining between them. CDR3 length: 14 residues. Germline V gives CDR1 SQVTM, CDR2 ANQGSEA. CDR3 in DNA: TGCAGCGTTGAAGAAACAGGGTCTTACAATGAGCAGTTCTTC. It is translated as CSVEETGSYNEQFF.

This chain uses TRBV27 with TRBJ1-6; D is undetermined. The germline V and J ends were trimmed by 2 bases and 7 bases, with 12 bases remaining between them. CDR3 length equals 15 residues. Germline CDR1 and CDR2: MNHEY and SMNVEV (reference sequence). Here the CDR3 reads CASSLISFSNSPLHF. In DNA, the CDR3 is TGTGCCAGCAGTTTAATCAGTTTCTCCAATTCACCCCTCCACTTT.

This clonotype appeared many times. The chain recombines TRBV7-2 with TRBJ2-7, with D perhaps matching TRBD2 (5 bases). The V gene lost 1 base and the J gene lost 3 bases, with 7 bases spanning the gap. From germline, CDR1 is SGHTA and CDR2 FQGNSA. The CDR3 runs 13 residues. CDR3 sequence reads: CASSLDRGYEQYF. CDR3 coding DNA: TGTGCCAGCAGCTTAGATCGGGGCTACGAGCAGTACTTC.

In its sample, this clonotype was seen once. This chain connects TRBV4-3 to TRBJ2-2, with no clear D. From germline, CDR1 is LGHNA and CDR2 YSLEER. The CDR3 runs 14 residues. Between the trimmed V and J ends, which lost 1 base and 4 bases, there was a span of 7 bases. The CDR3 DNA reads TGCGCCAGCAGCCAAGTCCCTTCCACCGGGGAGCTGTTTTTT. Protein product: CASSQVPSTGELFF.

This clonotype was recorded a few times. The chain carries TRBV12-3 or TRBV12-4 and TRBJ2-1, with 10 positions matching TRBD2. The CDR3 runs 15 residues. The V segment lost 6 bases and the J segment 4 bases; nucleotides outside the gene matches: 6. CDR3: CASRVTSGSYNEQFF. Written as DNA, the CDR3 is TGTGCCAGCAGGGTGACTAGCGGGTCTTACAATGAGCAGTTCTTC.

This clonotype has a count of ten or more. This chain uses TRBV6-5 with TRBJ2-7, with D unresolved. The CDR3 extends over 15 amino acids. Germline V gene lookup returns CDR1 MNHEY and CDR2 SVGAGI. Trimming stripped 0 bases from V and 6 bases from J, with 15 bases between. The CDR3 here is CASSYSYPGWGEQYF. In DNA, the CDR3 is TGTGCCAGCAGTTACTCGTATCCGGGTTGGGGCGAGCAGTACTTC.